This TCR beta chain was identified in a study of blood T cell repertoires in COVID-19. Overall study context: Samples representing acute and convalescent COVID-19 were sourced from the United States, Italy and Spain. From T cells, B-cell-depleted T cells, or PBMCs came the material, which was cDNA or gDNA.

Authors' methods: Estimation of nucleated cell counts was performed using reference gene primer amplification. Here immunoSEQ multiplex PCR was the method, and the copy in TCRdb shows in-frame clones only, minus some. V and J calls and clone size are as listed in that table; D and trimming were resolved from the DNA. The sample has around 160,000 clones, nearly 80% seen once. Trimming at V came to 4 bases and at J to 4 bases, leaving 3 bases not matched to a gene. Germline V lookup: CDR1 LNHDA, CDR2 SQIVND (reference sequence). The CDR3 extends over 15 amino acids. The receptor was derived from an elderly woman with acute or convalescent COVID-19. The sample was peripheral blood. The chain combines TRBV19 with TRBJ2-1; 11 positions match TRBD2. CDR3 DNA: TGTGCCAGTAGTACCCTAGCGGGGGGTTACAATGAGCAGTTCTTC. It specifies CASSTLAGGYNEQFF.